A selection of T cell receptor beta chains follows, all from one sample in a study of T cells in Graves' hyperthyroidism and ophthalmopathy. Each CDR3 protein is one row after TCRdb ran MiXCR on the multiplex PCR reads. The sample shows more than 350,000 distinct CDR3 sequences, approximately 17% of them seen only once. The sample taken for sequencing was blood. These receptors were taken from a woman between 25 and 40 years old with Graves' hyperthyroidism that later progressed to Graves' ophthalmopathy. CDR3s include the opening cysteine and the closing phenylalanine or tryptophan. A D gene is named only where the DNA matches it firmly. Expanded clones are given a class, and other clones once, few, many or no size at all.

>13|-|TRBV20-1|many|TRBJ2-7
CSASPPGVGEQYF
TGCAGTGCTAGCCCCCCAGGCGTGGGCGAGCAGTACTTC
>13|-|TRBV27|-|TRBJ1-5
CASSLSWSQPQHF
TGTGCCAGCAGTTTATCGTGGAGTCAGCCCCAGCATTTT
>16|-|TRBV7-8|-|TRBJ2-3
CASSSGTGTNTDTQYF
TGTGCCAGCAGCTCCGGAACAGGGACCAACACAGATACGCAGTATTTT
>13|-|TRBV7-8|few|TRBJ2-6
CASSPHAVNVLTF
TGTGCCAGCAGCCCCCACGCGGTCAACGTCCTGACTTTC
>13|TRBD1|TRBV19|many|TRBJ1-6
CASSGTGFSPLHF
TGTGCCAGTAGTGGGACAGGGTTTTCACCCCTCCACTTT
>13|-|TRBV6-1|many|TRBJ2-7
CASILAVGYEQYF
TGTGCCAGCATACTGGCAGTTGGCTACGAGCAGTACTTC
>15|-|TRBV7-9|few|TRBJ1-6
CASSLSGGHNSPLHF
TGTGCCAGCAGCTTATCCGGGGGCCATAATTCACCCCTCCACTTT
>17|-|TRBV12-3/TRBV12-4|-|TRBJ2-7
CASSGPPSLSSYNEQYF
TGTGCCAGCAGCGGCCCTCCCTCCCTCAGCTCCTACAATGAACAGTACTTC
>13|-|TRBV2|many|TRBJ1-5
CASTPGEYQPQHF
TGTGCCAGCACCCCAGGGGAATATCAGCCCCAGCATTTT
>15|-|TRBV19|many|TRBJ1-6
CASSTGLERGSPLHF
TGTGCCAGTAGTACAGGACTTGAACGGGGTTCACCCCTCCACTTT
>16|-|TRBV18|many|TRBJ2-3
CASSPPNWYSQDTQYF
TGTGCCAGCTCACCACCGAACTGGTACTCCCAAGATACGCAGTATTTT
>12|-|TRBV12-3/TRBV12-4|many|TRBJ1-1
CASSFGGVEAFF
TGTGCCAGCAGTTTTGGGGGCGTTGAAGCTTTCTTT
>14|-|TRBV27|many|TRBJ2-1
CASSIQDLYNEQFF
TGTGCCAGCAGTATACAGGACTTATACAATGAGCAGTTCTTC
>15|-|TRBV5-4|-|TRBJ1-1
CASSLASTPGTEAFF
TGTGCCAGCAGCTTGGCCAGCACTCCGGGGACTGAAGCTTTCTTT
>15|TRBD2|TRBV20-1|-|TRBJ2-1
CSARDIAGGDNEQFF
TGCAGTGCTAGAGATATAGCGGGGGGGGATAATGAGCAGTTCTTC
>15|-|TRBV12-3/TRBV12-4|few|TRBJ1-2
CASSSSGAHNYGYTF
TGTGCCAGCAGTTCCAGCGGCGCACACAACTATGGCTACACCTTC
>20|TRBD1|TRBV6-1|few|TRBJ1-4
CARLPSSGTGGRVTNEKLFF
TGTGCCCGACTACCCTCCTCCGGGACAGGGGGTCGGGTAACTAATGAAAAACTGTTTTTT
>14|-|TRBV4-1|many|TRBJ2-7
CASSRWENSYEQYF
TGCGCCAGCAGCCGCTGGGAAAATTCCTACGAGCAGTACTTC
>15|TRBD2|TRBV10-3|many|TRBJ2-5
CAISEGTGGPETQYF
TGTGCCATCAGTGAGGGCACGGGAGGGCCTGAGACCCAGTACTTC
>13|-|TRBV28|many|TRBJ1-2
CASSLNSGYGYTF
TGTGCCAGCAGTTTAAACTCAGGGTATGGCTACACCTTC
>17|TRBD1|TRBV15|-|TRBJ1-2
CATSRVNADRAENGYTF
TGTGCCACCAGCAGAGTCAACGCAGACAGGGCGGAAAATGGCTACACCTTC
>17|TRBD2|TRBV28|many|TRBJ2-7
CASSLLVGGPSPYEQYF
TGTGCCAGCAGTTTATTGGTGGGAGGGCCATCACCCTACGAGCAGTACTTC
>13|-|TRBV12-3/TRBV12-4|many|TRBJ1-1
CASTRTVNTEAFF
TGTGCCAGCACCCGGACCGTGAACACTGAAGCTTTCTTT
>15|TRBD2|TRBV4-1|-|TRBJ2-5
CASSQVGGLDGTQYF
TGCGCCAGCAGCCAAGTAGGGGGACTAGATGGGACCCAGTACTTC
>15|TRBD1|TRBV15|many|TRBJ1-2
CATSGDRALWGGYTF
TGTGCCACCAGCGGGGACAGGGCCCTATGGGGTGGCTACACCTTC
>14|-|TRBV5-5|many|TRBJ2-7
CASSLGSLVYEQYF
TGTGCCAGCAGCTTGGGGTCGCTCGTCTACGAGCAGTACTTC
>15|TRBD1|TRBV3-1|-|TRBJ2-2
CASRQDRGSTGELFF
TGTGCCAGCAGACAGGACAGGGGGAGCACCGGGGAGCTGTTTTTT
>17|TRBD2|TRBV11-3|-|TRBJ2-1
CASSLGLAGVAYNEQFF
TGTGCCAGCAGCTTAGGACTAGCGGGAGTAGCCTACAATGAGCAGTTCTTC
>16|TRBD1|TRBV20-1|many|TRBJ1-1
CSAPSQTGLENTEAFF
TGCAGTGCTCCCTCCCAGACAGGGCTCGAGAACACTGAAGCTTTCTTT
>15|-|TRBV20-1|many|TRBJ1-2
CSAASSGGLNYGYTF
TGCAGTGCTGCCTCCTCCGGTGGCCTAAACTATGGCTACACCTTC
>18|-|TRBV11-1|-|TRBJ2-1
CASSFFTLRGIDYNEQFF
TGTGCCAGCAGCTTTTTCACCCTTAGGGGGATTGATTACAATGAGCAGTTCTTC
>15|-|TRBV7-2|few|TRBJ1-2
CASSLDVGVNYGYTF
TGTGCCAGCAGCTTAGATGTAGGGGTTAACTATGGCTACACCTTC
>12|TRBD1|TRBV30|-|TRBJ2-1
CAWEGQYNEQFF
TGTGCCTGGGAGGGACAGTACAATGAGCAGTTCTTC
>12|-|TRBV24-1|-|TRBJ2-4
CATSDSGYIMYF
TGTGCCACCAGTGATTCAGGGTATATTATGTACTTC
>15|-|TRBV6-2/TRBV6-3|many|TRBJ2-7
CASRPIPGIGLLQYF
TGTGCCAGCAGGCCCATACCAGGAATCGGGCTCTTGCAGTACTTC
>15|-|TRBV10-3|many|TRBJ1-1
CAISESRGSNTEAFF
TGTGCCATCAGTGAGTCGAGGGGATCGAACACTGAAGCTTTCTTT
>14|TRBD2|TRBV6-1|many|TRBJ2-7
CASSASGGSYEQYF
TGTGCCAGCAGTGCCAGCGGGGGAAGCTACGAGCAGTACTTC
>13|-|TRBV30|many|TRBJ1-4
CAWTSQLNEKLFF
TGTGCCTGGACGTCTCAGCTTAATGAAAAACTGTTTTTT
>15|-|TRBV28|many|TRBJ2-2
CASSKAVSGTGELFF
TGTGCCAGCAGTAAAGCAGTTTCGGGCACCGGGGAGCTGTTTTTT
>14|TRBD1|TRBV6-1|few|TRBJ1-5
CASSPNRGQQPQHF
TGTGCCAGCAGCCCAAACAGGGGACAGCAGCCCCAGCATTTT